These T cell receptor beta chains were read from a single sample in a study of T cell repertoires in cytomegalovirus infection. The antigens of these receptors remain unknown. Via MiXCR, TCRdb re-called the reads, giving one row per CDR3 protein. The data show under 95,000 distinct CDR3 sequences, about half seen once. The specimen was CD8+ T cells from cultured PBMCs, collected from culture after CMV antigen stimulation. The origin of the receptors is a human donor in good health (CMV status not recorded). Some clones in this sample may be carry-over from other donors' samples. Both conserved end residues are part of each CDR3. The D gene is left open where the match is weak. Clone sizes are given selectively: once, few, many, or a class where the clone is expanded.

length | J | D | V | size | DNA | CDR3
15 | TRBJ2-7 | TRBD1 | TRBV27 | - | TGTGCCAGCAGCCGAGGGACAGGGATGAGTTACGAGCAGTACTTC | CASSRGTGMSYEQYF
12 | TRBJ2-7 | - | TRBV4-2 | - | TGTGCCAGCAGCCTCCATGGGCGGGAGCAGTACTTC | CASSLHGREQYF
13 | TRBJ1-1 | TRBD1 | TRBV27 | few | TGTGCCAGCGGAATAGCAGGGGGCACTGAAGCTTTCTTT | CASGIAGGTEAFF
16 | TRBJ1-2 | TRBD1 | TRBV7-2 | few | TGTGCCAGCAGCTCCAACCGGGACAGACCGAACTATGGCTACACCTTC | CASSSNRDRPNYGYTF
13 | TRBJ2-5 | - | TRBV7-2 | many | TGTGCCAGCAGCCTCGTACGCCAAGAGACCCAGTACTTC | CASSLVRQETQYF
16 | TRBJ1-1 | - | TRBV29-1 | - | TGCAGCGTGGCGGGACCCAGGAGTGGACCGAACACTGAAGCTTTCTTT | CSVAGPRSGPNTEAFF
15 | TRBJ2-1 | TRBD2 | TRBV6-1 | few | TGTGCCAGCAGTGAGACTAGCGCCGAAGGCAATGAGCAGTTCTTC | CASSETSAEGNEQFF
17 | TRBJ2-3 | TRBD2 | TRBV25-1 | many | TGTGCCAGCAGTGTAGCGGGGGGCCAGTATAGCACAGATACGCAGTATTTT | CASSVAGGQYSTDTQYF
13 | TRBJ2-7 | - | TRBV7-8 | many | TGTGCCAGCAGCCCCGGGACATCATACGAGCAGTACTTC | CASSPGTSYEQYF
12 | TRBJ1-1 | TRBD1 | TRBV7-8 | - | TGTGCCAGCAGCCTAGACAGGGCTGAAGCTTTCTTT | CASSLDRAEAFF
14 | TRBJ2-1 | - | TRBV7-8 | few | TGTGCCAGCAGCTTCCTAACAGGGTACAATGAGCAGTTCTTC | CASSFLTGYNEQFF
12 | TRBJ2-7 | - | TRBV7-6 | - | TGTGCCAGCAGCTCAGGGTTGTTCGAGCAGTACTTC | CASSSGLFEQYF
18 | TRBJ2-1 | - | TRBV7-6 | - | TGTGCCAGCAGCTTAGGGACTATCGGGATCTACTCCTACAATGAGCAGTTCTTC | CASSLGTIGIYSYNEQFF
14 | TRBJ1-5 | TRBD1 | TRBV12-3/TRBV12-4 | few | TGTGCCAGCAGTTGGACAGGAGGGAATCAGCCCCAGCATTTT | CASSWTGGNQPQHF
16 | TRBJ2-2 | - | TRBV19 | - | TGTGCCAGTAGTCCTCGTGGCTCCATTAACACCGGGGAGCTGTTTTTT | CASSPRGSINTGELFF
19 | TRBJ2-2 | TRBD2 | TRBV7-4 | - | TGTGCCAGCAGCTCGGGGACTAGCGGGGATGTAACGAACACCGGGGAGCTGTTTTTT | CASSSGTSGDVTNTGELFF
16 | TRBJ2-3 | TRBD2 | TRBV24-1 | few | TGTGCCACCAGTGACCGCGAAGGCGGGGGAACAGATACGCAGTATTTT | CATSDREGGGTDTQYF
15 | TRBJ2-5 | - | TRBV19 | few | TGTGCCAGTAGTTCCAGGGGGGGGCTTATGGAGACCCAGTACTTC | CASSSRGGLMETQYF
16 | TRBJ1-3 | - | TRBV9 | - | TGTGCCAGCAGCGCGTTGCGGGGGTCCTCTGGAAACACCATATATTTT | CASSALRGSSGNTIYF
16 | TRBJ1-3 | - | TRBV19 | - | TGTGCCAGTAGTATCCGGTCAGAAGGCTCTGGAAACACCATATATTTT | CASSIRSEGSGNTIYF
15 | TRBJ2-1 | TRBD1 | TRBV15 | - | TGTGCCACCAGCAGATCCGGGACAGGGAGCAATGAGCAGTTCTTC | CATSRSGTGSNEQFF
16 | TRBJ2-4 | - | TRBV12-3/TRBV12-4 | few | TGTGCCAGCAGTTTTACAGGGCCACTAGCCAAAAACATTCAGTACTTC | CASSFTGPLAKNIQYF
15 | TRBJ2-1 | - | TRBV7-2 | many | TGTGCCGGCCCAGTTAGGCTAGCGCCTTACAATGAGCAGTTCTTC | CAGPVRLAPYNEQFF
15 | TRBJ2-3 | - | TRBV7-9 | - | TGTGCCAGCAGCTTAAGTCGCGAAGGTACAGATACGCAGTATTTT | CASSLSREGTDTQYF
15 | TRBJ1-5 | - | TRBV6-1 | few | TGTGCCAGCAGTGTCGTTGACACTCGCAATCAGCCCCAGCATTTT | CASSVVDTRNQPQHF
16 | TRBJ1-2 | - | TRBV19 | few | TGTGCCAGTCGGCGGGATCAGCGAATACCTAACTATGGCTACACCTTC | CASRRDQRIPNYGYTF
15 | TRBJ2-3 | - | TRBV2 | - | TGTGCCAGCAGTGAAACTGTGACAGAGGCAGATACGCAGTATTTT | CASSETVTEADTQYF
20 | TRBJ1-2 | - | TRBV6-5 | - | - | CASSYSGPFGEGSSNYGYTF
13 | TRBJ2-3 | TRBD2 | TRBV29-1 | - | TGCAGCGTTGCGGGGGGGCGACCAGATACGCAGTATTTT | CSVAGGRPDTQYF
12 | TRBJ2-7 | - | TRBV7-8 | - | TGTGCCAGCAGCTTAGGCTCAAACGAGCAGTACTTC | CASSLGSNEQYF
13 | TRBJ2-5 | TRBD2 | TRBV4-2 | few | TGTGCCAGCAGCCAAGCTAGCGGGGAGACCCAGTACTTC | CASSQASGETQYF
18 | TRBJ2-1 | TRBD2 | TRBV12-3/TRBV12-4 | - | TGTGCCAGCACCCTATCTGCCGGAGCGGGGGGGGTCTACAATGAGCAGTTCTTC | CASTLSAGAGGVYNEQFF
15 | TRBJ1-2 | - | TRBV6-8 | - | TGTGCCAGCAGCCCCGGGTTTCACGCTCTATCTGGCTACACCTTC | CASSPGFHALSGYTF
15 | TRBJ2-2 | - | TRBV7-8 | - | TGTGCCAGCAGCCTAGTGGACGGGAACACCGGGGAGCTGTTTTTT | CASSLVDGNTGELFF
22 | TRBJ2-1 | TRBD2 | TRBV5-4 | few | TGTGCCAGCAGCCGGACAGTCGGAGGACTAGCGGGAGTGGGCCTTGTTAGGAATGAGCAGTTCTTC | CASSRTVGGLAGVGLVRNEQFF
16 | TRBJ2-7 | - | TRBV11-2 | - | TGTGCCAGCAGCTTAGCTTCTAGAAAACTATCCTACGAGCAGTACTTC | CASSLASRKLSYEQYF
13 | TRBJ2-3 | - | TRBV6-5 | - | TGTGCCAGCAGTCGCGGGCGAGAAGATACGCAGTATTTT | CASSRGREDTQYF
17 | TRBJ2-3 | TRBD2 | TRBV10-3 | few | TGTGCCATCAGTGCTTTACTAGCGGGGGATTCCACAGATACGCAGTATTTT | CAISALLAGDSTDTQYF
13 | TRBJ2-5 | - | TRBV2 | once | TGTGCCAGCAGGGTCCAAAACGGGGAGACCCAGTACTTC | CASRVQNGETQYF
17 | TRBJ1-1 | - | TRBV27 | once | TGTGCCAGCAGAACCCCGGGGAGGGAACGGTGGAACACTGAAGCTTTCTTT | CASRTPGRERWNTEAFF
15 | TRBJ2-7 | - | TRBV6-5 | few | TGTGCCAGCAGTTACTCGACCAGGGGAGGGAACGAGCAGTACTTC | CASSYSTRGGNEQYF
15 | TRBJ1-5 | - | TRBV6-2/TRBV6-3 | few | TGTGCCAGCAGCGTCGGGACAATCAGCAATCAGCCCCAGCATTTT | CASSVGTISNQPQHF
16 | TRBJ2-2 | - | TRBV20-1 | - | TGCAGTGCACCGGCGGGTTTCGGGGTCCGGTACGGGGAGCTGTTTTTT | CSAPAGFGVRYGELFF
14 | TRBJ2-1 | - | TRBV7-8 | - | TGTGCCAGCAGTTCCTTAAATACGGTCAATGAGCAGTTCTTC | CASSSLNTVNEQFF
17 | TRBJ2-6 | - | TRBV5-4 | - | TGTGCCAGCAGCTTCCGGGGTGGTCTCGCTGGGGCCAACGTCCTGACTTTC | CASSFRGGLAGANVLTF
14 | TRBJ1-1 | - | TRBV7-2 | few | TGTGCCAGCAGCTTATTTTTGATGAACACTGAAGCTTTCTTT | CASSLFLMNTEAFF